This T cell receptor (beta chain) was identified in a study of CD8 T cells in Susac syndrome. Reverse transcription of roughly 0.5 to 1 ug RNA was carried out with random hexamers. One entry per CDR3 protein, called by TCRdb with MiXCR from the immunoSEQ multiplex PCR reads. The sample has approximately 70,000 distinct CDR3 sequences, approximately 95% seen once. The CDR3 has 16 residues. Trimming pared 6 bases from V and 0 bases from J, leaving 17 bases between. The germline V gene has CDR1 MNHEY and CDR2 SMNVEV (reference sequence). Source material: CD8+ T cells from PBMCs. The chain combines TRBV27 with TRBJ1-2; D remains ambiguous. This receptor was identified in a human donor in good health. CDR3 protein: CASSPAGGLTNYGYTF. DNA of the CDR3: TGTGCCAGCAGCCCCGCAGGAGGTCTAACTAACTATGGCTACACCTTC.